Listed below are T cell receptor beta chains from one sample, sequenced in a study of T cell responses to AZD1222 COVID-19 vaccine. Some clones are missing from TCRdb's copy, which holds only in-frame ones; the method was immunoSEQ multiplex PCR. The table lists 150,000 to 200,000 clones, 75% to 90% of them singletons. Source: peripheral blood, taken on day 0 of AZD1222 vaccination. These TCRs come from an adult in good health. Each CDR3 is given with its conserved first and last residue. A D gene is named only where the DNA matches it firmly. Only some rows state a clone size, as once, few, many or a class for expanded clones.

v_call	d_call	j_call	cdr3_length	clone_size	cdr3_aa	cdr3_nt
TRBV7-8	TRBD1	TRBJ2-1	18	.	CASSLAPRPGQVRNEQFF	TGTGCCAGCAGCTTAGCTCCGAGACCCGGACAGGTACGCAATGAGCAGTTCTTC
TRBV27	TRBD1	TRBJ1-4	16	.	CASSSYRGGGLEKLFF	TGTGCCAGCAGTTCTTACAGGGGTGGGGGTCTTGAAAAACTGTTTTTT
TRBV5-8	.	TRBJ1-4	15	.	CASSFQGSLNEKLFF	TGTGCCAGCAGCTTTCAGGGAAGTCTTAATGAAAAACTGTTTTTT
TRBV7-2	TRBD1	TRBJ2-2	18	.	CASSSMPTGGMNTGELFF	TGTGCCAGCAGCTCGATGCCAACAGGGGGCATGAACACCGGGGAGCTGTTTTTT
TRBV5-8	.	TRBJ2-7	17	.	CASTLILTEDPGYEQYF	TGTGCCAGCACCTTGATACTAACGGAGGACCCTGGCTACGAGCAGTACTTC
TRBV12-3/TRBV12-4	.	TRBJ1-1	13	.	CASTHTGGVEAFF	TGTGCCAGCACGCACACCGGGGGGGTCGAAGCTTTCTTT
TRBV6-2/TRBV6-3	.	TRBJ2-6	15	.	CASSYEGVGANVLTF	TGTGCCAGCAGTTACGAAGGGGTCGGGGCCAACGTCCTGACTTTC
TRBV27	.	TRBJ1-5	12	once	CASSSLNQPQHF	TGTGCCAGCAGTTCCCTAAATCAGCCCCAGCATTTT
TRBV27	.	TRBJ2-5	16	.	CASSPLRGAGQETQYF	TGTGCCAGCAGTCCCCTCCGGGGGGCGGGGCAGGAGACCCAGTACTTC
TRBV19	.	TRBJ1-1	17	.	CASSGRQVFLGSTEAFF	TGTGCCAGTAGCGGGAGACAGGTTTTCTTAGGTAGCACTGAAGCTTTCTTT
TRBV6-2/TRBV6-3	.	TRBJ1-5	16	.	CASSYAGGPGSQPQHF	TGTGCCAGCAGTTACGCAGGAGGCCCCGGGTCGCAGCCCCAGCATTTT
TRBV6-4	.	TRBJ2-1	16	once	CASSDSRAGMRDEQFF	TGTGCCAGCAGTGACTCGAGGGCGGGAATGCGTGATGAGCAGTTCTTC
TRBV6-2/TRBV6-3	TRBD1	TRBJ2-7	16	.	CASSKSRDRSAYEQYF	TGTGCCAGCAGTAAGTCCCGGGACAGGTCCGCCTACGAGCAGTACTTC
TRBV9	TRBD2	TRBJ2-2	18	once	CASSVVGSGGANTGELFF	TGTGCCAGCAGCGTAGTGGGTAGCGGGGGGGCGAACACCGGGGAGCTGTTTTTT
TRBV30	.	TRBJ1-2	12	.	CAWSPGSGGYTF	TGTGCCTGGAGTCCAGGGTCTGGTGGCTACACCTTC
TRBV9	.	TRBJ2-5	15	.	CASSVATGYQETQYF	TGTGCCAGCAGCGTAGCTACTGGGTACCAAGAGACCCAGTACTTC
TRBV7-2	.	TRBJ1-2	14	.	CASSFGVRAEGYTF	TGTGCCAGCAGCTTCGGGGTTCGGGCTGAGGGCTACACCTTC
TRBV30	.	TRBJ2-1	13	.	CAWSKDRYNEQFF	TGTGCCTGGAGTAAGGACCGGTACAATGAGCAGTTCTTC
TRBV5-8	.	TRBJ1-2	14	.	CASSTTGIPYGYTF	TGTGCCAGCAGCACCACAGGGATCCCCTATGGCTACACCTTC
TRBV7-9	TRBD2	TRBJ2-7	15	.	CASAPFSGGAYEQYF	TGTGCCAGCGCCCCCTTTAGCGGGGGGGCGTACGAGCAGTACTTC
TRBV5-8	.	TRBJ2-7	14	.	CASSLAGVTYEQYF	TGTGCCAGCAGCTTGGCCGGGGTTACCTACGAGCAGTACTTC
TRBV28	TRBD2	TRBJ2-1	19	.	CASSSTASGGAVVAGEQFF	TGTGCCAGCAGTTCGACGGCTAGCGGGGGGGCCGTCGTCGCCGGGGAGCAGTTCTTC
TRBV5-5	.	TRBJ2-5	13	once	CASSLTEQETQYF	TGTGCCAGCAGCTTGACAGAACAAGAGACCCAGTACTTC
TRBV24-1	.	TRBJ1-1	14	.	CATSDSEYTRGAFF	TGTGCCACCAGTGACTCCGAATACACGCGGGGAGCTTTCTTT
TRBV9	.	TRBJ1-2	15	.	CASSTGGLANYGYTF	TGTGCCAGCAGCACAGGTGGGCTCGCTAACTATGGCTACACCTTC
TRBV7-7	TRBD2	TRBJ2-5	15	.	CASSLAASGQETQYF	TGTGCTAGCAGCTTAGCGGCTAGCGGCCAAGAGACCCAGTACTTC
TRBV6-1	TRBD1	TRBJ1-1	15	.	CASSEAGSWDRGAFF	TGTGCCAGCAGTGAAGCGGGGTCATGGGACAGGGGAGCTTTCTTT
TRBV10-3	.	TRBJ2-3	11	.	CASWGRDTQYF	TGTGCCTCCTGGGGAAGGGATACGCAGTATTTT
TRBV5-1	.	TRBJ2-3	16	.	CASRPRSSLHEDTQYF	TGCGCCAGCAGACCCAGGAGTAGTTTGCATGAAGATACGCAGTATTTT
TRBV19	.	TRBJ1-1	13	.	CASSIRGRTEAFF	TGTGCCAGTAGTATCAGGGGAAGAACTGAAGCTTTCTTT
TRBV7-6	TRBD1	TRBJ1-1	15	.	CASSSKGQMNTEAFF	TGTGCCAGCAGCTCTAAGGGACAGATGAACACTGAAGCTTTCTTT
TRBV7-9	.	TRBJ1-5	18	.	CASSLGVRTPLGNQPQHF	TGTGCCAGCAGCTTAGGTGTGAGGACGCCTTTGGGAAATCAGCCCCAGCATTTT
TRBV3-1/TRBV3-2	TRBD1	TRBJ1-4	15	.	CASSQDPGTVGKLFF	TGTGCCAGCAGCCAAGATCCCGGGACAGTCGGAAAACTGTTTTTT
TRBV25-1	TRBD2	TRBJ2-3	18	.	CASSESRLLAGGTDTQYF	TGTGCCAGCAGTGAATCACGCCTTCTAGCGGGGGGCACAGATACGCAGTATTTT
TRBV10-2	.	TRBJ2-1	12	.	CASCEVWDEQFF	TGCGCCAGCTGCGAAGTCTGGGATGAGCAGTTCTTC
TRBV19	.	TRBJ1-2	15	.	CASSIVPQARQGYTF	TGTGCCAGTAGTATCGTGCCCCAGGCCCGCCAGGGCTACACCTTC
TRBV10-3	.	TRBJ1-1	15	.	CAISEWGAENTEAFF	TGTGCCATCAGTGAATGGGGGGCAGAGAACACTGAAGCTTTCTTT
TRBV4-3	.	TRBJ1-4	14	.	CASSLGALNEKLFF	TGCGCCAGCAGCCTCGGGGCCCTTAATGAAAAACTGTTTTTT
TRBV4-1	TRBD1	TRBJ2-3	15	.	CASSQQGQLTDTQYF	TGCGCCAGCAGCCAACAGGGACAGCTCACAGATACGCAGTATTTT
TRBV30	.	TRBJ1-2	13	.	CAWTKGVVASYTF	TGTGCCTGGACCAAAGGAGTCGTGGCTAGCTACACCTTC
TRBV7-9	.	TRBJ2-5	14	.	CASSVRLGSETQYF	TGTGCCAGCAGTGTGCGGTTAGGTTCGGAGACCCAGTACTTC
TRBV7-6	.	TRBJ2-3	17	once	CASSSTNWTVRTDTQYF	TGTGCCAGCAGCTCCACAAATTGGACAGTTCGCACAGATACGCAGTATTTT
TRBV5-4	TRBD1	TRBJ2-7	14	few	CASSPGQDGWEQYF	TGTGCCAGCAGCCCGGGACAGGATGGGTGGGAGCAGTACTTC
TRBV18	.	TRBJ2-4	13	.	CARPSQGGNIQYF	TGTGCCAGGCCGTCTCAGGGAGGAAACATTCAGTACTTC
TRBV7-2	TRBD1	TRBJ2-1	17	once	CASSFPRQGASYNEQFF	TGTGCCAGCAGCTTCCCTAGACAGGGGGCTTCCTACAATGAGCAGTTCTTC
TRBV5-1	.	TRBJ2-7	15	.	CASSGGRDRVYEQYF	TGCGCCAGCAGCGGTGGCCGGGACCGGGTCTACGAGCAGTACTTC
TRBV7-2	.	TRBJ2-7	14	.	CASSLAGRRYEQYF	TGTGCCAGCAGCTTAGCGGGACGGAGGTACGAGCAGTACTTC
TRBV10-3	.	TRBJ2-2	15	.	CAIKPPGTNTGELFF	TGTGCCATCAAGCCCCCGGGTACGAACACCGGGGAGCTGTTTTTT
TRBV29-1	TRBD1	TRBJ1-2	16	.	CSVEVWGQGAREGYTF	TGCAGCGTTGAAGTGTGGGGACAGGGGGCGCGTGAGGGCTACACCTTC
TRBV5-1	.	TRBJ2-5	15	.	CASSLGETGQETQYF	TGCGCCAGCAGCTTGGGCGAAACAGGGCAGGAGACCCAGTACTTC
TRBV5-1	.	TRBJ1-6	15	.	CASSLAWGGNSPLHF	TGCGCCAGCAGCTTGGCTTGGGGGGGGAATTCACCCCTCCACTTT
TRBV14	.	TRBJ2-6	14	once	CASSQVGGANVLTF	TGTGCCAGCAGCCAAGTGGGTGGGGCCAACGTCCTGACTTTC
TRBV6-5	TRBD1	TRBJ1-6	15	.	CASSQTGQGASPLHF	TGTGCCAGCAGTCAAACGGGACAGGGCGCTTCACCCCTCCACTTT